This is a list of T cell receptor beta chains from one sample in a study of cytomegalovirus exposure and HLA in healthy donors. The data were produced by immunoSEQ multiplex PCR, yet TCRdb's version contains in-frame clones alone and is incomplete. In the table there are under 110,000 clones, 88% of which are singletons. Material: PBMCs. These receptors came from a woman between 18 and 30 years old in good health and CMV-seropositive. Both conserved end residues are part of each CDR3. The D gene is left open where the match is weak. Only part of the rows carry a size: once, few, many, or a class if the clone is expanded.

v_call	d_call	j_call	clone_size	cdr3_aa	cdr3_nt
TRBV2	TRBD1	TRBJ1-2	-	CASSDPGQIYGYTF	TGTGCCAGCAGTGACCCGGGACAGATCTATGGCTACACCTTC
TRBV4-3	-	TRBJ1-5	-	CASSQEAIPGRDQPQHF	TGCGCCAGCAGCCAAGAGGCTATTCCGGGGAGGGATCAGCCCCAGCATTTT
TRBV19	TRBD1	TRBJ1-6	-	CASSSRTGAGSPLHF	TGTGCCAGTAGTTCCCGGACAGGGGCGGGGTCACCCCTCCACTTT
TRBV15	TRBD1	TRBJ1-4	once	CATRTGLQGAGEKLFF	TGTGCCACCAGGACTGGATTACAGGGGGCGGGCGAAAAACTGTTTTTT
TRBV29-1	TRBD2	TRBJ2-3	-	CSVTYSGRADTQYF	TGCAGCGTGACCTATAGCGGGAGGGCAGATACGCAGTATTTT
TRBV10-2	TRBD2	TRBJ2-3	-	CASSGLAGGPDTQYF	TGCGCCAGCAGTGGATTAGCGGGGGGGCCAGATACGCAGTATTTT
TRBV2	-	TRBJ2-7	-	CASHGSYYEQYF	TGTGCCAGCCACGGGTCGTACTACGAGCAGTACTTC
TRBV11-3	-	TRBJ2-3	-	CASSLDSDTQYF	TGTGCCAGCAGCTTAGATTCGGATACGCAGTATTTT
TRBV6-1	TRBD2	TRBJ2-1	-	CASSAERGAYNEQFF	TGTGCCAGCAGTGCGGAGCGGGGGGCCTACAATGAGCAGTTCTTC
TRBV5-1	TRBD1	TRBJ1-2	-	CASSFRGTESNYGYTF	TGCGCCAGCAGCTTTCGGGGGACAGAGAGTAACTATGGCTACACCTTC
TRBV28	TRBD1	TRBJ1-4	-	CASSSGTASNEKLFF	TGTGCCAGCAGTTCCGGGACAGCCTCAAATGAAAAACTGTTTTTT
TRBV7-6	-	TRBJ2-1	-	CASSLVVWEQFF	TGTGCCAGCAGCTTAGTAGTCTGGGAGCAGTTCTTC
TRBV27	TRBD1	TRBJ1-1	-	CASSLGQGATEAFF	TGTGCCAGCAGTTTAGGACAGGGGGCAACTGAAGCTTTCTTT
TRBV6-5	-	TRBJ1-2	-	CASSLGSRRDYGYTF	TGTGCCAGCAGTTTGGGCAGCAGGAGGGACTATGGCTACACCTTC
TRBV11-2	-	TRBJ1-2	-	CASSLGGGPNYGYTF	TGTGCCAGCAGCCTGGGTGGAGGCCCGAACTATGGCTACACCTTC
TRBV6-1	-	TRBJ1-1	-	CASSEARRMNTEAFF	TGTGCCAGCAGTGAAGCGCGCAGGATGAACACTGAAGCTTTCTTT
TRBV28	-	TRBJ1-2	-	CASSTSGGGSYGYTF	TGTGCCAGCAGTACTTCCGGAGGAGGGAGCTATGGCTACACCTTC
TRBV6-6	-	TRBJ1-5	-	CASSHLGENQPQHF	TGTGCCAGCAGTCACCTTGGGGAGAATCAGCCCCAGCATTTT
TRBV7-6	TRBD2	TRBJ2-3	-	CASSLAGRGGPDTQYF	TGTGCCAGCAGCTTAGCGGGACGGGGGGGCCCAGATACGCAGTATTTT
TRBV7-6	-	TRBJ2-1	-	CASSERREEQFF	TGTGCCAGCAGTGAGCGTAGGGAGGAGCAGTTCTTC
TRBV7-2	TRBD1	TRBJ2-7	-	CASSPRQGASYEQYF	TGTGCCAGCAGCCCCCGACAGGGGGCCTCCTACGAGCAGTACTTC
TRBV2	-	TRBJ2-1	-	CASRRLAGVLGNEQFF	TGTGCCAGCAGGAGACTCGCAGGGGTGTTAGGCAATGAGCAGTTCTTC
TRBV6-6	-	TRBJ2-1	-	CASIGRGSYNEQFF	TGTGCCAGCATTGGCAGGGGATCCTACAATGAGCAGTTCTTC
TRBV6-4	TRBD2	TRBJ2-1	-	CASSDDQAGKNEQFF	TGTGCCAGCAGTGACGACCAAGCGGGGAAAAATGAGCAGTTCTTC